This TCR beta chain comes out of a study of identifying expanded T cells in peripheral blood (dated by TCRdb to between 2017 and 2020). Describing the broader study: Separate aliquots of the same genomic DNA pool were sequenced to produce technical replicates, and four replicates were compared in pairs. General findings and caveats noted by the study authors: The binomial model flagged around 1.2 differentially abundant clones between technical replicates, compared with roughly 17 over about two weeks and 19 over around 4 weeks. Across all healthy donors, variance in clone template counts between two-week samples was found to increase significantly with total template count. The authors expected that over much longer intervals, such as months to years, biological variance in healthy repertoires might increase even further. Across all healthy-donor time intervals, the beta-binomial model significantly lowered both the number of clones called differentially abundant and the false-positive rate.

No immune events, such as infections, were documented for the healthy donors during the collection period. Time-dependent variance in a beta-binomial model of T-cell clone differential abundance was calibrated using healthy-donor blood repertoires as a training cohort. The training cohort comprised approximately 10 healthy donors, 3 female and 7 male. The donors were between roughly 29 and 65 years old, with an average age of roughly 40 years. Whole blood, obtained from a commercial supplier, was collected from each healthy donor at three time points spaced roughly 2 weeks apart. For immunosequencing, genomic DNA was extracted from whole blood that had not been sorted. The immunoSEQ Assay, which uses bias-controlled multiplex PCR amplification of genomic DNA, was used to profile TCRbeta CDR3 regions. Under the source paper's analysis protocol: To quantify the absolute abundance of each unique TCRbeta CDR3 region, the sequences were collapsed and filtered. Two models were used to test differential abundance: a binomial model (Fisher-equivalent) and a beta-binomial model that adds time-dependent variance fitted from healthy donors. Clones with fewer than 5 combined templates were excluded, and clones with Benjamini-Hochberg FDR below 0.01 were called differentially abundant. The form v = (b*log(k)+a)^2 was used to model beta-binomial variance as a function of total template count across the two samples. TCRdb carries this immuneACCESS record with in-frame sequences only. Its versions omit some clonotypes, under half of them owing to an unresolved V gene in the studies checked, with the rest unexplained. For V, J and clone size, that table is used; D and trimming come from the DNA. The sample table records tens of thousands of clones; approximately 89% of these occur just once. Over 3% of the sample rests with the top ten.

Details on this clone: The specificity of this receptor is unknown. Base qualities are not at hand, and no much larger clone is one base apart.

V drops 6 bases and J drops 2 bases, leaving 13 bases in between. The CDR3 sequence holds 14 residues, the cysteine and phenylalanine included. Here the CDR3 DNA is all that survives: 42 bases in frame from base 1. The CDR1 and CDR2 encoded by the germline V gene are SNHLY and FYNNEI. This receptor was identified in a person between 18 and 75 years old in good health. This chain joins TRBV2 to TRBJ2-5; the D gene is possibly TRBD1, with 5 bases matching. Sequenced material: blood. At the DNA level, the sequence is TGTGCCAGCAGGGGTGACAGTCGACAAGAGACCCAGTACTTC. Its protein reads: CASRGDSRQETQYF.